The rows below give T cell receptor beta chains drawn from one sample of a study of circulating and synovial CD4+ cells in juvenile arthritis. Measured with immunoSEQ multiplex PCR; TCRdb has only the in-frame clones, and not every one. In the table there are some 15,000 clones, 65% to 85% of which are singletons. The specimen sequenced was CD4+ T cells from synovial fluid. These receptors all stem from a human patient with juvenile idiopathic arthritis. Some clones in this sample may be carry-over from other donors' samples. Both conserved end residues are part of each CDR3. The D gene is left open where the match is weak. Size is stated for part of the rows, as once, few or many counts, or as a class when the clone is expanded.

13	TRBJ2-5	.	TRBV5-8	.	TGTGCCAGCAGCTTGGGGGGAGGAAAGACCCAGTACTTC	CASSLGGGKTQYF
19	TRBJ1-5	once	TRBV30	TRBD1	TGTGCCTGGATACCGGGGGTAGACAGGGAGAGGGATAGCAATCAGCCCCGGCATTTT	CAWIPGVDRERDSNQPRHF
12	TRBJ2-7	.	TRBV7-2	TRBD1	TGTGCCAGCAGCAAGGGACAGGCCGAGCAGTACTTC	CASSKGQAEQYF
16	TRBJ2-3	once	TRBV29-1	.	TGCAGCGTTTTGGGGGTTGCAGGGGCTTACACAGATACGCAGTATTTT	CSVLGVAGAYTDTQYF
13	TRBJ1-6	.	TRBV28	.	TGTGCCAGCATCCCGGGGTGGAATTCACCCCTCCACTTT	CASIPGWNSPLHF
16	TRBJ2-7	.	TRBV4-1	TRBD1	TGCGCCAGCAGCTCCAGCTTCCGACAGGGTCTTCACGAGCAGTACTTC	CASSSSFRQGLHEQYF
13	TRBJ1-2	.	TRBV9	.	TGTGCCAGCAGCTTGCTAGGGGAGGGTGGCTACACCTTC	CASSLLGEGGYTF
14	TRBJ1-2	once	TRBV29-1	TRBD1	TGCAGCGCAGAGGGGGACAGGGAGGACTATGGCTACACCTTC	CSAEGDREDYGYTF
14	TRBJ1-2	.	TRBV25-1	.	TGTGCCAGCAGTGACGGACAGTATAACTATGGCTACACCTTC	CASSDGQYNYGYTF
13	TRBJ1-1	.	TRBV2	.	TGTGCCAGCTCAGGTAGTAGGCCCCCCGAGGCTTTCTTT	CASSGSRPPEAFF
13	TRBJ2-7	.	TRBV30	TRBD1	TGTGCCTGGAAACGCAGGGGGCAGTACGAGCAGTACTTC	CAWKRRGQYEQYF
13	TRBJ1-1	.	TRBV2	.	TGTGCCAGCAGCAACATCTTAAACACTGAAGCTTTCTTT	CASSNILNTEAFF
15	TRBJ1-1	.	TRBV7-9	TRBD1	TGTGCCAGCAGCTGGACAGGGGGCGTGAACACTGAAGCTTTCTTT	CASSWTGGVNTEAFF
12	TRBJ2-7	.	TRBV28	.	TGTGCCAGCAGTCTACCCCCCTACGAGCAGTACTTC	CASSLPPYEQYF
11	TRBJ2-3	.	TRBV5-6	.	TGTGCCAGCAGCGCCGGGGGTACGCAGTATTTT	CASSAGGTQYF
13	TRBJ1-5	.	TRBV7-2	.	TGTGCCAGCAGCTTAGACGGGGTCCAGCCCCAGCATTTT	CASSLDGVQPQHF
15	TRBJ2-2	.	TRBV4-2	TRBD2	TGTGCCAGCAGCCAAGGGGGACTAGTGGACGGGGAGCTGTTTTTT	CASSQGGLVDGELFF
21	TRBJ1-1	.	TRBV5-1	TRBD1	TGCGCCAGCAGCTTAACCCTCCGACAGGGAATCGACCCCCACTCGAACACTGAAGCTTTCTTT	CASSLTLRQGIDPHSNTEAFF
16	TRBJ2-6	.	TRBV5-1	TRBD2	TGCGCCAGCAGCGTCGGGGGGGCCTCTGGGGCCAACGTCCTGACTTTC	CASSVGGASGANVLTF
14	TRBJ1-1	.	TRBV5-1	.	TGCGCCAGCAGCCTAAGGACAGAGAACACTGAAGCTTTCTTT	CASSLRTENTEAFF
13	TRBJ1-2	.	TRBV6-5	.	TGTGCCTGCAGCATGGCAGACTCCTATGGCTACACCTTC	CACSMADSYGYTF
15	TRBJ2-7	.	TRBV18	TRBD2	TGTGCCAGCTCACCATTATCTAGCGGCTTCTACGAGCAGTACTTC	CASSPLSSGFYEQYF
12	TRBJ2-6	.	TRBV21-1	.	TGTGCCAGCAAACAAGGGGCCGACGTCCTGACTTTC	CASKQGADVLTF
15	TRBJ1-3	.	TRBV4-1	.	TGCGCCAGCAGCCAAGGGAGCGTTTCAGGAAACACCATATATTTT	CASSQGSVSGNTIYF
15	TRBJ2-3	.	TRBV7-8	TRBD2	TGTGCCAGCAGCAGGGACTACCACCGCACAGATACGCAGTATTTT	CASSRDYHRTDTQYF
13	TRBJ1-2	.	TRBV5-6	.	TGTGCCAGCAGCCCAGATCCTAACTATGGCTACACCTTC	CASSPDPNYGYTF
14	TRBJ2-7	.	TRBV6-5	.	TGTGCCAGCAGCCTGGCGGGACAGTGGGCCGAGCAGTACTTC	CASSLAGQWAEQYF
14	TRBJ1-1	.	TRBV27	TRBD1	TGTGCCAGCAGTTTGACAGGGTTGACCACTGAAGCTTTCTTT	CASSLTGLTTEAFF
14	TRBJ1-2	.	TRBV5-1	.	TGCGCCAGCAGCTTGTTTTCCACTAACTATGGCTACACCTTC	CASSLFSTNYGYTF
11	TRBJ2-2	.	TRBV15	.	TGTGCCACCAGCAGAGCAGGGGAGCTGTTTTTT	CATSRAGELFF
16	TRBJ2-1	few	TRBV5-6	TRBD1	TGTGCCAGCAGCCTGACAGGGGCCGATAATCTATGGGAGCAGTTCTTC	CASSLTGADNLWEQFF
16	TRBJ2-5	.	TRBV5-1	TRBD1	TGCGCCAGCAGCAAGAACTCCGGGACAGGGGTGGAGACCCAGTACTTC	CASSKNSGTGVETQYF
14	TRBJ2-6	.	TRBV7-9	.	TGTGCCAGCCTTTCCTCCTCTGGGGCCAACGTCCTGACTTTC	CASLSSSGANVLTF
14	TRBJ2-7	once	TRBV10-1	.	TGCGCCAGCAGTGGAGGATCAGGGGTCTACGAGCAGTACTTC	CASSGGSGVYEQYF
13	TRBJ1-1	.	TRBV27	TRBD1	TGTGCCAGCACCGGGACAGGGAGAACTGAAGCTTTCTTT	CASTGTGRTEAFF
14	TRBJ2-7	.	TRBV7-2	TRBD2	TGTGCCAGCAGCTCCGGCGGGAGCGCCTACGAGCAGTACTTC	CASSSGGSAYEQYF
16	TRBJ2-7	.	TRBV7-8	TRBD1	TGTGCCAGCAGCACACAATCCGGGACAGCCTCCTACGAGCAGTACTTC	CASSTQSGTASYEQYF
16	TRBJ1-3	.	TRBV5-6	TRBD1	TGTGCCAGCAGCTTGACAGGGGGCGCGGAAGGAAACACCATATATTTT	CASSLTGGAEGNTIYF
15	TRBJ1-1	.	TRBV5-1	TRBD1	TGCGCCAGCAGCGTCCAGGGGGCGGGTGACACTGAAGCTTTCTTT	CASSVQGAGDTEAFF
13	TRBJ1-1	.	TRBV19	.	TGTGCCAGTCCCAATGAGCGGAACACTGAAGCTTTCTTT	CASPNERNTEAFF
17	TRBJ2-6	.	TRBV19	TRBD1	TGTGCCAGTAGCCTACACCTCCGGACAGGGGGCGCCAACGTCCTGACTTTC	CASSLHLRTGGANVLTF